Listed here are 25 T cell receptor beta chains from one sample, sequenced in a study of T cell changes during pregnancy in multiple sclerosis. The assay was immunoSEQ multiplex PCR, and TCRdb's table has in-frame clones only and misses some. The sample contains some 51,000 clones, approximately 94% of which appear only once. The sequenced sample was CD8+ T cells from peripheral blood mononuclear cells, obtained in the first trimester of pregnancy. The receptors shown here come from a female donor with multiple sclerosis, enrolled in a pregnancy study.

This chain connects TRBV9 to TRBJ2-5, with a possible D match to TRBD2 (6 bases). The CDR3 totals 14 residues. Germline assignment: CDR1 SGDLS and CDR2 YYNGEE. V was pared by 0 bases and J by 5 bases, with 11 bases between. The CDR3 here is CASSVGGGAETQYF. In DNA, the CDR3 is TGTGCCAGCAGCGTAGGAGGCGGGGCGGAGACCCAGTACTTC.

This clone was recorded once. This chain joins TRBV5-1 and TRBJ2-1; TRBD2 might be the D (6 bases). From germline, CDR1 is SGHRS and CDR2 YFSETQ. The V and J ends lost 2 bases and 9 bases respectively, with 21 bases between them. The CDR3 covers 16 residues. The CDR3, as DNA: TGCGCCAGCAGCTTCGGTCCGACTAGTTGGCTCCGTGAGCAGTTCTTC. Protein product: CASSFGPTSWLREQFF.

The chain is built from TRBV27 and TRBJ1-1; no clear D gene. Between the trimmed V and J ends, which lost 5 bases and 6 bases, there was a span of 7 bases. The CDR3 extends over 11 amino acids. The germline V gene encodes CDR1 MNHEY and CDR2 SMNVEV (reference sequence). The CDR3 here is CASSPPSEAFF. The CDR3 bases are TGTGCCAGCAGTCCCCCTTCTGAAGCTTTCTTT.

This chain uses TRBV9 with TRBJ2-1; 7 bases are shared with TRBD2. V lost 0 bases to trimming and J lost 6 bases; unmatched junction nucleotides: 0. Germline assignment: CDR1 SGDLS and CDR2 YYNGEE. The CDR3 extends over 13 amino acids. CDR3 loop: CASSVGGGNEQFF. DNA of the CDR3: TGTGCCAGCAGCGTAGGGGGGGGCAATGAGCAGTTCTTC.

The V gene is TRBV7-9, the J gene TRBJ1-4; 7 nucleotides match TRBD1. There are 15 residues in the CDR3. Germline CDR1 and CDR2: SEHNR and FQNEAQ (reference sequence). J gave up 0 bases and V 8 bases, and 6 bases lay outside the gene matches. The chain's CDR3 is CASWDSFATNEKLFF. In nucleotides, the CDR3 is TGTGCCAGCTGGGACAGCTTCGCAACTAATGAAAAACTGTTTTTT.

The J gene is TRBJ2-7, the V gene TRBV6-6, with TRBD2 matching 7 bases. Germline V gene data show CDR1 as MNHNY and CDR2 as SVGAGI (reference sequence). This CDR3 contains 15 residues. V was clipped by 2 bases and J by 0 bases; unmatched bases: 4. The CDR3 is CASSYPERDSYEQYF. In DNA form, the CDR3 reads TGTGCCAGCAGTTACCCCGAGCGGGACTCCTACGAGCAGTACTTC.

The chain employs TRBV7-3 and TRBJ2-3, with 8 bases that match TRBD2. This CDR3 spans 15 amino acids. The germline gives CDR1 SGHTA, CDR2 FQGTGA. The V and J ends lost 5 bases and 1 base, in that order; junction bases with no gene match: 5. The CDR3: CASSPGGVGTDTQYF. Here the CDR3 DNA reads TGTGCCAGCAGCCCCGGGGGGGTGGGCACAGATACGCAGTATTTT.

The CDR3 protein is CAWSALGGSTEAFF. The CDR3 DNA is TGTGCCTGGAGCGCTCTTGGGGGGAGCACTGAAGCTTTCTTT. The V gene is TRBV30, the J gene TRBJ1-1; perhaps TRBD1 as D (5 bases). The CDR3 spans 14 residues. The germline V and J ends were trimmed by 3 bases and 4 bases, with 15 bases remaining between them. Germline lookup yields CDR1 GTSNPN and CDR2 SVGIG (reference sequence).

The chain's CDR3 is CAISEDRDPYNEQFF. CDR3 sequence (DNA): TGTGCCATCAGTGAGGACAGGGACCCTTACAATGAGCAGTTCTTC. V usage is TRBV10-3 and J usage is TRBJ2-1, with 7 bases aligning to TRBD1. Germline values: CDR1 ENHRY, CDR2 SYGVKD. With V trimmed by 2 bases and J by 4 bases, 5 bases remained unmatched. The CDR3 is made up of 15 amino acids.

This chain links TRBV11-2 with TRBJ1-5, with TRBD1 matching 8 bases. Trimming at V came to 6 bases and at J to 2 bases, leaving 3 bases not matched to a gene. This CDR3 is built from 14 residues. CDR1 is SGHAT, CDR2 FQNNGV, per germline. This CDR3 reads CASSSGQGNQPQHF. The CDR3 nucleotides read TGTGCCAGCAGTTCGGGACAGGGCAATCAGCCCCAGCATTTT.

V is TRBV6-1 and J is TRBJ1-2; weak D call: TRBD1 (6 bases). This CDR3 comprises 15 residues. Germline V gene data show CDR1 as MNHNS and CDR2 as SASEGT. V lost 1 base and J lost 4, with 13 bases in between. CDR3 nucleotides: TGTGCCAGCAGTGAAGAGACAGGTAGCTTCTATGGCTACACCTTC. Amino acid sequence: CASSEETGSFYGYTF.

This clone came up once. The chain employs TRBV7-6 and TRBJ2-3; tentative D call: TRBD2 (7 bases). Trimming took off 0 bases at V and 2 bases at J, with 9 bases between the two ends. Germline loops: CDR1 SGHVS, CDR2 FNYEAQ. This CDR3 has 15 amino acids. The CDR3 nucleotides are TGTGCCAGCAGCTTAGCGGGGGGGGCCACAGATACGCAGTATTTT. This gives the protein CASSLAGGATDTQYF. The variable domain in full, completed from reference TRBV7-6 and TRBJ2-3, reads GAGVSQSPRYKVTKRGQDVALRCDPISGHVSLYWYRQALGQGPEFLTYFNYEAQQDKSGLPNDRFSAERPEGSISTLTIQRTEQRDSAMYRCASSLAGGATDTQYFGPGTRLTVL.

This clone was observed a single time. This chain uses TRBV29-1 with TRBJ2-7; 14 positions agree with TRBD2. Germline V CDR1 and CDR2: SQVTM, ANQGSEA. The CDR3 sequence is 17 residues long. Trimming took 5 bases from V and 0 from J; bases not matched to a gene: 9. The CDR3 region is CSVSGTSGRSSSYEQYF. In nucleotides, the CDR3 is TGCAGCGTTTCCGGGACTAGCGGGAGATCGAGCTCCTACGAGCAGTACTTC.

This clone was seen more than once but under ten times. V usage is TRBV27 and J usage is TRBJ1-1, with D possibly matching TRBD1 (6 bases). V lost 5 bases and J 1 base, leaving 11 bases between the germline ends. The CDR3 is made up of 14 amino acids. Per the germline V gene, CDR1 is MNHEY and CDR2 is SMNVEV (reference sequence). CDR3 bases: TGTGCCAGCAGTCTGGACAGAAGGAACACTGAAGCTTTCTTT. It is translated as CASSLDRRNTEAFF.

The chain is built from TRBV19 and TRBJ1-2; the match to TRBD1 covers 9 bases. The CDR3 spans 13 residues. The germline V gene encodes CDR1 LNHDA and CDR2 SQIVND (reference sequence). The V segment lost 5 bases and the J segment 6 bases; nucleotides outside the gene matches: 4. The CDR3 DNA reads TGTGCCAGTAGTCTCAGGACAGGGGATGGCTACACCTTC. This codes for CASSLRTGDGYTF.

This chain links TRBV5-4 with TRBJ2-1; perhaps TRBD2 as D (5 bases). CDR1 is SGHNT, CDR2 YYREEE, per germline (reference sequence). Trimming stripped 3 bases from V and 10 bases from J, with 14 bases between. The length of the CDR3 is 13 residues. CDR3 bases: TGTGCCAGCAGCTGGAAGGGCGGGCGAGAGCAGTTCTTC. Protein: CASSWKGGREQFF.

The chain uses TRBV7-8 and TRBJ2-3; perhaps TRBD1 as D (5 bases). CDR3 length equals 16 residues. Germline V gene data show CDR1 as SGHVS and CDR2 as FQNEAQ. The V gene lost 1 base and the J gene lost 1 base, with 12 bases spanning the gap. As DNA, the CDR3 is TGTGCCAGCAGCTTAGACCAGGGTGGGCGCACAGATACGCAGTATTTT. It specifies CASSLDQGGRTDTQYF.

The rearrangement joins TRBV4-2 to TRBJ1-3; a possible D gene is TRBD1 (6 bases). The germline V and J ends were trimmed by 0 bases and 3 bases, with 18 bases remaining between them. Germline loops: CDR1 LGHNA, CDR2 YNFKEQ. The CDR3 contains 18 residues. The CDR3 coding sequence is TGTGCCAGCAGCCAAGATATGAAGGTGGGGGGGCTTGGAAACACCATATATTTT. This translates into CASSQDMKVGGLGNTIYF.

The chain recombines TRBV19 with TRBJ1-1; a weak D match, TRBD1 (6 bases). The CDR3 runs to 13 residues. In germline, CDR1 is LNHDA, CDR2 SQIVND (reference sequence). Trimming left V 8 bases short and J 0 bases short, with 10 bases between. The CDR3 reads CASGGSVNTEAFF. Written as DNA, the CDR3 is TGTGCCAGTGGGGGCTCGGTGAACACTGAAGCTTTCTTT.

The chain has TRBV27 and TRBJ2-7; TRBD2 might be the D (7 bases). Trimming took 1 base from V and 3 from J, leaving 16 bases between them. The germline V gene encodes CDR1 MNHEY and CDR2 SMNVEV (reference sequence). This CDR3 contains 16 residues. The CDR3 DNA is TGTGCCAGCAGTTTATTAGGGGGAGGGGACATCTACGAGCAGTACTTC. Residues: CASSLLGGGDIYEQYF.

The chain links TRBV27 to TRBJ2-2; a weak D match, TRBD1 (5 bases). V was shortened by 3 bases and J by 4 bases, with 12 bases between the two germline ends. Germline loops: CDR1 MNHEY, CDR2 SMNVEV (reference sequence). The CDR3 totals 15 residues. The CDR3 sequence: CASSFRASVTGELFF. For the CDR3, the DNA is TGTGCCAGCAGTTTCAGGGCATCTGTCACCGGGGAGCTGTTTTTT.

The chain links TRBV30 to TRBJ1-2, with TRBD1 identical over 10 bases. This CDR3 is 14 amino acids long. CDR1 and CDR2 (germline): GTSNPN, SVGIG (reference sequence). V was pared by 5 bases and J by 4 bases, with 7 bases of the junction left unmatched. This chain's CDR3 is CAWLRTGGIYGYTF. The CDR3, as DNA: TGTGCCTGGTTACGGACAGGGGGGATCTATGGCTACACCTTC.

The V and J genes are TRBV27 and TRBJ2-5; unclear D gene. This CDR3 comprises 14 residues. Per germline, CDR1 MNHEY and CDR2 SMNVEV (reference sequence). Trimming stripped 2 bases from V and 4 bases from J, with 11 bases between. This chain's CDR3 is CASSLGFTGETQYF. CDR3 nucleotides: TGTGCCAGCAGTTTAGGTTTTACGGGAGAGACCCAGTACTTC.

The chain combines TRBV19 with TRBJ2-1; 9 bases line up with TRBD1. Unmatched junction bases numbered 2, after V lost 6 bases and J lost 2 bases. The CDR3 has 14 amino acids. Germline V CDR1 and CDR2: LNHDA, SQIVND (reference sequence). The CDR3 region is CASRGQGPYNEQFF. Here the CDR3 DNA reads TGTGCCAGTAGGGGACAGGGACCCTACAATGAGCAGTTCTTC.

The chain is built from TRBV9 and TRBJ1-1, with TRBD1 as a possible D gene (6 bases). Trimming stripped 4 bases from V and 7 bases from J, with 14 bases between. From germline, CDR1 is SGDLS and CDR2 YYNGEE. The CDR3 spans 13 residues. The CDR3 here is CASSPRTANEAFF. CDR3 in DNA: TGTGCCAGCAGCCCCCGGACAGCTAATGAAGCTTTCTTT.